A single sample gave rise to the 24 T cell receptor beta chains below, sequenced in a study of response to subunit inactivated influenza vaccine (dated by TCRdb to the late 2010s). Library method: RT-PCR. Sequencing was carried out with an Illumina HiSeq 2500. TCRdb passed the public sequencing reads through fastp at Q25 and MiXCR, retaining productive beta sequences. Rows with one shared CDR3 protein collapse into an entry with the most common genes and DNA. This sample holds roughly 700,000 distinct CDR3 sequences; approximately 15% were observed only once. The ten largest clones capture 6% to 8% of the sample. The input for sequencing was PBMCs from blood, taken roughly 2 weeks before vaccination. All receptors derive from a man aged 50 to 59 who received an inactivated influenza vaccine. Donor details come from another sample of the same person, matched by shared clones.

The table lists this clonotype with a few counts. This rearrangement joins TRBV20-1 to TRBJ2-3, with 12 bases lining up with TRBD2. CDR1 is DFQATT and CDR2 is SNEGSKA in the germline V gene (reference sequence). J was trimmed by 2 bases and V by 2 bases; bases with no gene match: 2. The CDR3 is 15 amino acids. DNA for the CDR3: TGCAGTGCTAGAACTAGCGGGGGGAACACAGATACGCAGTATTTT. This gives the protein CSARTSGGNTDTQYF.

This clonotype came up a few times. The chain links TRBV5-5 to TRBJ2-7; D not certain. The CDR3 consists of 12 residues. The V end lost 4 bases, the J end lost 3 bases, and 8 bases lay between the germline ends. Looked up from germline, CDR1 is SGHKS and CDR2 is YYEKEE (reference sequence). The CDR3: CASSPQNYEQYF. The CDR3 DNA follows: TGTGCCAGCAGCCCGCAAAACTACGAGCAGTACTTC.

This chain uses TRBV10-2 with TRBJ2-2; the match to TRBD1 covers 9 bases. The CDR3 covers 11 residues. J gave up 9 bases and V 8 bases, and 1 base lay outside the gene matches. Germline V CDR1 and CDR2: WSHSY, SAAADI. The CDR3 bases are TGCGCCAGCGGGACAGGGCGGGAGCTGTTTTTT. This sequence encodes CASGTGRELFF.

The chain employs TRBV6-1 and TRBJ2-1, with D tentatively TRBD1 (5 bases). The V gene's germline CDR1 is MNHNS and CDR2 SASEGT. The germline V and J ends were trimmed by 2 bases and 0 bases, with 14 bases remaining between them. This CDR3 is 17 amino acids long. CDR3 loop: CASSEWQGKSSYNEQFF. CDR3 DNA sequence: TGTGCCAGCAGTGAATGGCAGGGAAAGAGCTCCTACAATGAGCAGTTCTTC.

This clonotype turned up a few times. This chain connects TRBV6-1 to TRBJ1-3, with D unresolved. CDR1 is MNHNS, CDR2 SASEGT, per germline. The V end lost 6 bases, the J end lost 0 bases, and 9 bases lay between the germline ends. The CDR3 is 14 amino acids. The CDR3: CASRKSGSGNTIYF. The DNA of the CDR3 is TGTGCCAGCAGAAAATCCGGCTCTGGAAACACCATATATTTT.

Ten or more counts support this clonotype. The chain links TRBV20-1 to TRBJ1-2; possible D gene TRBD1, 6 bases. The germline V gene encodes CDR1 DFQATT and CDR2 SNEGSKA (reference sequence). The CDR3 totals 12 residues. The germline V and J ends were trimmed by 6 bases and 4 bases, with 12 bases remaining between them. CDR3 in amino acids: CSAPPTGYGYTF. DNA for the CDR3: TGCAGTGCCCCACCGACAGGCTATGGCTACACCTTC.

CDR3 residues: CASSYSMDRFIDNEQFF. CDR3 sequence (DNA): TGTGCCAGCAGTTACTCGATGGACAGATTTATCGACAATGAGCAGTTCTTC. The chain couples TRBV6-2 or TRBV6-3 to TRBJ2-1; D perhaps matches TRBD1 (6 bases). This CDR3 comprises 17 residues. The germline V and J ends were trimmed by 0 bases and 5 bases, with 17 bases remaining between them. Per the germline V gene, CDR1 is MNHEY and CDR2 is SVGEGT.

The CDR3 here is CASSTPGTGFRETQYF. DNA of the CDR3: TGTGCCAGCAGTACGCCCGGGACAGGGTTTCGAGAGACCCAGTACTTC. The genes are TRBV7-9 and TRBJ2-5; 9 positions match TRBD1. Unmatched junction bases numbered 12, after V lost 6 bases and J lost 4 bases. The V gene's germline CDR1 is SEHNR and CDR2 FQNEAQ (reference sequence). The CDR3 sequence is 16 residues long.

This clonotype was observed many times. The genes are TRBV6-1 and TRBJ2-6, with a possible D match to TRBD1 (6 bases). The CDR3 spans 18 residues. Trimming removed 6 bases at V and 1 base at J, with 19 bases between. CDR1 and CDR2 from the germline V gene are MNHNS and SASEGT. The CDR3 sequence: CASRRHRATGSGANVLTF. CDR3 nucleotides: TGTGCCAGCAGAAGACACCGGGCCACAGGGTCTGGGGCCAACGTCCTGACTTTC.

There are many counts of this clonotype. The chain is built from TRBV5-1 and TRBJ2-7; D might be TRBD1 (6 bases). The germline gives CDR1 SGHRS, CDR2 YFSETQ. V was clipped by 3 bases and J by 7 bases, with 17 bases between them. CDR3 size: 14 residues. Here the CDR3 reads CASSSTGLSSEQYF. The CDR3 nucleotides read TGCGCCAGCAGCTCTACAGGGCTTAGTTCGGAGCAGTACTTC.

This clonotype was found a few times. The genes are TRBV10-3 and TRBJ2-5; possibly TRBD1 or TRBD2 for D (7 bases each). Germline assignment: CDR1 ENHRY and CDR2 SYGVKD. Trimming left V 6 bases short and J 5 bases short, with 19 bases between. The CDR3 consists of 15 residues. CDR3 protein: CAISPQGGVQETQYF. The CDR3, as DNA: TGTGCCATCAGCCCTCAGGGGGGGGTTCAGGAGACCCAGTACTTC.

This chain connects TRBV7-2 to TRBJ1-2; a possible D gene is TRBD1 (6 bases). Trimming stripped 8 bases from V and 3 bases from J, with 19 bases between. CDR3 length: 15 amino acids. The germline gives CDR1 SGHTA, CDR2 FQGNSA. DNA for the CDR3: TGTGCCAGCCATTACGGCGGACAGAGATACTATGGCTACACCTTC. Amino acid sequence: CASHYGGQRYYGYTF.

The chain is built from TRBV2 and TRBJ1-1; possible D gene TRBD1, 5 bases. Germline V lookup: CDR1 SNHLY, CDR2 FYNNEI. This CDR3 region has 15 residues. Trimming cost V 3 bases and J 1 base, with 12 bases left between them. The chain's CDR3 is CASSEGWGRNTEAFF. In DNA form, the CDR3 reads TGTGCCAGCAGTGAGGGCTGGGGGAGGAACACTGAAGCTTTCTTT.

This clonotype was counted a few times. The chain uses TRBV28 and TRBJ2-7; 7 nucleotides agree with TRBD2. Trimming took 2 bases from V and 0 from J; bases not matched to a gene: 4. Germline CDR1 reads MDHEN; CDR2 reads SYDVKM. CDR3 length: 15 amino acids. The DNA for the CDR3 is TGTGCCAGCAGTTTAGGGACTAAACGCTCCTACGAGCAGTACTTC. Encoded protein: CASSLGTKRSYEQYF.

In nucleotides, the CDR3 is TGTGCCAGCAGTTTAGCGGGGGCACGAGGGAAGACCCAGTACTTC. This sequence encodes CASSLAGARGKTQYF. The rearrangement uses TRBV12-3 or TRBV12-4 and TRBJ2-5; D might be TRBD1 (6 bases). Trimming stripped 0 bases from V and 6 bases from J, with 14 bases between. The CDR3 is 15 amino acids.

In its sample, this clonotype was seen a few times. CDR3 sequence reads: CASSYPTGGNTGELFF. CDR3 DNA: TGTGCCAGTAGTTACCCGACAGGGGGCAATACCGGGGAGCTGTTTTTT. The V call is TRBV19, the J call TRBJ2-2; TRBD1 aligns across 10 bases. The CDR3 is 16 residues long. V shed 5 bases, J shed 5 bases, and the junction held 8 bases outside the gene matches. Looked up from germline, CDR1 is LNHDA and CDR2 is SQIVND (reference sequence).

The gene calls are TRBV20-1 and TRBJ2-1, with TRBD2 identical over 10 bases. CDR3 length equals 12 residues. The ends lost 4 bases at V and 10 bases at J; junction bases unmatched: 4. The V gene's germline CDR1 is DFQATT and CDR2 SNEGSKA (reference sequence). CDR3 sequence (DNA): TGCAGTGCTAAAGCGGGGGGGCGCGAGCAGTTCTTC. Translating it yields CSAKAGGREQFF.

This chain uses TRBV6-1 with TRBJ2-5; no reliable D call. Trimming pared 8 bases from V and 3 bases from J, leaving 4 bases between. In germline, CDR1 is MNHNS, CDR2 SASEGT. The CDR3 runs to 10 residues. CDR3 sequence: CASEEETQYF. Written as DNA, the CDR3 is TGTGCCAGCGAGGAAGAGACCCAGTACTTC.

In its sample, this clonotype was seen a few times. V gene TRBV4-2 combines with J gene TRBJ2-7, with D perhaps matching TRBD2 (5 bases). There are 16 residues in the CDR3. Trimming pared 1 base from V and 3 bases from J, leaving 16 bases between. Germline V gene data show CDR1 as LGHNA and CDR2 as YNFKEQ. The CDR3 reads CASSQAMSGSLYEQYF. CDR3 in DNA: TGTGCCAGCAGCCAAGCGATGTCGGGGAGTCTCTACGAGCAGTACTTC.

This chain links TRBV12-3 or TRBV12-4 with TRBJ2-1, with D tentatively TRBD2 (6 bases). Trimming took off 7 bases at V and 3 bases at J, with 16 bases between the two ends. The CDR3 spans 15 residues. CDR3 DNA sequence: TGTGCCAGCACCCCACGCGGGACCCTCTACAATGAGCAGTTCTTC. Its protein is CASTPRGTLYNEQFF.

The chain recombines TRBV28 with TRBJ1-3; D remains unclear. Trimming took 2 bases from V and 0 from J, leaving 11 bases between them. The CDR3 spans 16 residues. Germline V gene sequence: CDR1 MDHEN, CDR2 SYDVKM. The DNA of the CDR3 is TGTGCCAGCAGTTTAAACGCGCCAGACTCTGGAAACACCATATATTTT. Residues: CASSLNAPDSGNTIYF.

This clonotype was counted many times. V and J are TRBV5-1 and TRBJ2-1; no definite D call. The germline gives CDR1 SGHRS, CDR2 YFSETQ. The V end was cut by 0 bases, the J end by 7 bases, with 8 bases between. This CDR3 spans 13 amino acids. CDR3 residues: CASSLEMGNEQFF. CDR3 coding DNA: TGCGCCAGCAGCTTGGAAATGGGAAATGAGCAGTTCTTC.

V is TRBV6-1 and J is TRBJ2-3; no firm D call. The germline gives CDR1 MNHNS, CDR2 SASEGT. This CDR3 spans 14 amino acids. V dropped 7 bases and J dropped 2 bases, with 13 bases sitting between them. CDR3 region: CASKSRRNTDTQYF. The DNA for the CDR3 is TGTGCCAGCAAGTCGAGACGGAACACAGATACGCAGTATTTT.

As DNA, the CDR3 is TGTGCCAGCAGTAATAACCCCAGCGGGGGTGAAGAGACCCAGTACTTC. This codes for CASSNNPSGGEETQYF. J is TRBJ2-5 and V is TRBV6-2 or TRBV6-3; 8 nucleotides align to TRBD2. Germline CDR1 and CDR2: MNHEY and SVGEGT. CDR3 length: 16 residues. V shed 5 bases and J 3 bases; nucleotides not matched to a gene: 11.